Below are 9 T cell receptor beta chains sequenced from a single sample in a study of cytomegalovirus exposure and HLA in healthy donors. 60 Vbeta and 13 Jbeta primers were used in PCR. Measured with immunoSEQ multiplex PCR; TCRdb has only the in-frame clones, and not every one. The profile shows about 180,000 clones, around four fifths of them singletons. The source material was PBMCs. These receptors were taken from a woman aged 45-65 years in good health and CMV-seropositive.

The genes are TRBV10-3 and TRBJ2-5; 7 bases agree with TRBD1. The J call may not be correct, given that the DNA end is closer to TRBJ2-7. Germline CDR1 reads ENHRY; CDR2 reads SYGVKD. The CDR3 is 14 amino acids. In DNA form, the CDR3 reads TGTGCCATCAGAGCCGGGGACAGTCTCTACGAGCAGTACTTC. Residues: CAIRAGDSLYEQYF.

The V gene is TRBV4-1, the J gene TRBJ2-1; D ambiguous. V shed 0 bases and J shed 0 bases, with 12 bases lying between them. The length of the CDR3 is 17 residues. The germline CDR1 and CDR2 sequences are MGHRA and YSYEKL. The CDR3 is CASSQDHSASSYNEQFF. Written as DNA, the CDR3 is TGCGCCAGCAGCCAAGATCACAGTGCCAGCTCCTACAATGAGCAGTTCTTC.

The chain employs TRBV30 and TRBJ1-2, with 7 bases matching TRBD1. V dropped 5 bases and J dropped 0; count of bases not matched to a gene: 15. The CDR3 contains 17 residues. Germline V gene sequence: CDR1 GTSNPN, CDR2 SVGIG (reference sequence). This CDR3 reads CAWDGQDVTLPNYGYTF. Written as DNA, the CDR3 is TGTGCCTGGGATGGACAGGACGTTACCCTTCCTAACTATGGCTACACCTTC.

The chain carries TRBV6-5 and TRBJ2-2; 7 nucleotides align to TRBD1. With V trimmed by 5 bases and J by 4 bases, 4 bases remained unmatched. The CDR3 length is 14 residues. Germline V lookup: CDR1 MNHEY, CDR2 SVGAGI. The CDR3 loop is CASSVQGITGELFF. CDR3 DNA sequence: TGTGCCAGCAGTGTACAGGGGATCACCGGGGAGCTGTTTTTT.

This rearrangement joins TRBV13 to TRBJ2-1; 10 bases are shared with TRBD2. The length of the CDR3 is 14 residues. The ends lost 4 bases at V and 5 bases at J; junction bases unmatched: 2. Germline CDR1 is PRHDT and CDR2 is FYEKMQ (reference sequence). The CDR3 nucleotides read TGTGCCAGCAGCTCTAGCGGGGGAAACAATGAGCAGTTCTTC. It codes for CASSSSGGNNEQFF.

The V call is TRBV10-3, the J call TRBJ2-7; 8 bases are a match to TRBD1. The CDR3 sequence is 14 residues long. Unmatched junction bases numbered 6, after V lost 4 bases and J lost 4 bases. Per germline, CDR1 ENHRY and CDR2 SYGVKD. Here the CDR3 DNA reads TGTGCCATCAGTGCCGAGGGACAGGTTTACGAGCAGTACTTC. Residues: CAISAEGQVYEQYF.

V is TRBV7-3 and J is TRBJ2-1; D is ambiguous. The V gene's germline CDR1 is SGHTA and CDR2 FQGTGA. This CDR3 spans 12 amino acids. V shed 5 bases and J shed 9 bases, with 11 bases lying between them. The CDR3 protein is CASSLYGSEQFF. DNA of the CDR3: TGTGCCAGCAGCCTCTACGGTAGTGAGCAGTTCTTC.

The rearrangement uses TRBV2 and TRBJ2-3; 10 bases map to TRBD2. Germline V gene data show CDR1 as SNHLY and CDR2 as FYNNEI. V dropped 7 bases and J dropped 1; count of bases not matched to a gene: 5. This CDR3 is 15 amino acids long. The CDR3 here is CASKIGTSGTDTQYF. The CDR3 region has the DNA TGTGCCAGCAAGATCGGGACTAGCGGCACAGATACGCAGTATTTT.

This clone was detected only a few times. The V and J genes are TRBV9 and TRBJ2-2; D call uncertain. This CDR3 is built from 17 residues. Germline CDR1 and CDR2: SGDLS and YYNGEE. V lost 3 bases to trimming and J lost 3 bases, with 18 bases between them. DNA of the CDR3: TGTGCCAGCAGCGCCCCTAGGAAGACCCGTGACACCGGGGAGCTGTTTTTT. Its protein is CASSAPRKTRDTGELFF.